The rows below give T cell receptor beta chains drawn from one sample of a study of control samples from healthy donors and cancer patients. TCRdb keeps only in-frame clones here, not all; method: immunoSEQ multiplex PCR. Of 35,000 to 45,000 clones in the sample, approximately 90% were seen once. Sequencing was carried out using PBMCs. The receptors were gathered from a woman between 40 and 50 years old with head and neck cancer. Each CDR3 is given without its conserved first and last residue. The D gene is left open where the match is weak.

J: TRBJ2-3
V: TRBV6-4
D: TRBD2
CDR3: ASSDSASGETDTQY

J: TRBJ2-2
V: TRBV19
D: -
CDR3: ASSTRGGLANTGELF

J: TRBJ1-1
V: TRBV27
D: TRBD1
CDR3: ASSLGQGGGEAF

J: TRBJ2-5
V: TRBV6-6
D: TRBD2
CDR3: ASSSAGPPRETQY

J: TRBJ1-2
V: TRBV5-1
D: TRBD1
CDR3: ASSHRTGVLGYT

J: TRBJ1-1
V: TRBV11-2
D: -
CDR3: ASSLVSGNTEAF

J: TRBJ2-1
V: TRBV19
D: -
CDR3: ASSTRSGAYNEQF

J: TRBJ2-1
V: TRBV5-1
D: -
CDR3: ASSLGNEQF

J: TRBJ1-3
V: TRBV5-1
D: -
CDR3: ASSLSPGGEPGNTIY

J: TRBJ2-7
V: TRBV18
D: -
CDR3: ASSPGQYEQY

J: TRBJ1-1
V: TRBV5-1
D: TRBD1
CDR3: ASSLNQQGPQTEAF

J: TRBJ2-2
V: TRBV7-9
D: TRBD2
CDR3: ASSLKAGGPGELF

J: TRBJ2-6
V: TRBV30
D: -
CDR3: ASPSGANVLT

J: TRBJ1-5
V: TRBV19
D: -
CDR3: ASTRSTGTNQPQH

J: TRBJ2-7
V: TRBV7-9
D: -
CDR3: ASSWTQTEPYEQY

J: TRBJ1-3
V: TRBV19
D: -
CDR3: ASRTQSSGNTIY

J: TRBJ2-7
V: TRBV24-1
D: -
CDR3: ATSPGLPYEQY

J: TRBJ2-7
V: TRBV15
D: -
CDR3: ATSRELLSSYEQY

J: TRBJ1-4
V: TRBV5-5
D: -
CDR3: ASQLTTNEKLF

J: TRBJ2-7
V: TRBV18
D: -
CDR3: ASSPNYEQY

J: TRBJ1-4
V: TRBV30
D: TRBD1
CDR3: AWSPGTGSWEKLF

J: TRBJ2-1
V: TRBV19
D: -
CDR3: ASSQGHNEQF

J: TRBJ1-5
V: TRBV2
D: -
CDR3: ASSGTLYSNQPQH

J: TRBJ2-7
V: TRBV20-1
D: -
CDR3: SARRNYEQY

J: TRBJ2-7
V: TRBV2
D: -
CDR3: ASRGGLSYYEQY

J: TRBJ2-7
V: TRBV28
D: -
CDR3: ASGFRGPYEQY

J: TRBJ2-4
V: TRBV28
D: TRBD2
CDR3: ASSTSGTSGNIQY

J: TRBJ1-2
V: TRBV19
D: -
CDR3: ASSVQGKYGYT

J: TRBJ1-1
V: TRBV27
D: -
CDR3: ASSLLPGTLGAF

J: TRBJ2-2
V: TRBV7-7
D: -
CDR3: ASSPTPGISGELF

J: TRBJ2-1
V: TRBV6-1
D: TRBD2
CDR3: ASSEVSGILYNEQF

J: TRBJ1-2
V: TRBV30
D: -
CDR3: ATRGGGWNYGYT

J: TRBJ2-7
V: TRBV9
D: -
CDR3: ASSVSGGSYEQY

J: TRBJ2-3
V: TRBV4-2
D: TRBD1
CDR3: ASSPPRQGADTQY

J: TRBJ2-7
V: TRBV15
D: TRBD1
CDR3: ATSPGPRTGRYYEQY

J: TRBJ2-3
V: TRBV3-1/TRBV3-2
D: TRBD2
CDR3: ASSRRPGLAAADTQY

J: TRBJ2-7
V: TRBV12-3/TRBV12-4
D: -
CDR3: ASSLRDYEQY

J: TRBJ1-4
V: TRBV7-9
D: -
CDR3: ASIPGAVRGTNEKLF

J: TRBJ2-3
V: TRBV15
D: -
CDR3: ATSRAGATDTQY

J: TRBJ2-1
V: TRBV3-1/TRBV3-2
D: -
CDR3: ASSQDSRREQF

J: TRBJ1-2
V: TRBV3-1/TRBV3-2
D: -
CDR3: ASTLGGGYGYT

J: TRBJ2-2
V: TRBV5-4
D: TRBD2
CDR3: ASSSLAGGLTGELF

J: TRBJ2-6
V: TRBV11-3
D: -
CDR3: ASSLGLPGHPSGANVLT

J: TRBJ1-1
V: TRBV3-1/TRBV3-2
D: TRBD1
CDR3: ASSPGTGVSEAF